The T cell receptor (beta chain) under discussion was sequenced for a study of T cells in narcolepsy. Study-level information: Healthy controls were enrolled alongside patients with narcolepsy type 1 or type 2. General study findings and limits: No autoreactive T cell clone sequences appeared in some memory CD4+ repertoires. Comparing one patient's CSF and blood CD4+ clonotypes highlighted HCRT- and TRIB2-specific autoreactive clonotypes. Healthy controls reportedly lacked the autoreactive clonotypes serially found in patients' blood.

Profiled with immunoSEQ multiplex PCR; TCRdb holds only in-frame clones, not every one. This table holds approximately 25,000 clones, approximately 89% found once. About this clone: Its specificity is unknown. Other DNA sequences in this specimen translate into the identical CDR3.

The source of this sequence is a human donor with narcolepsy. The specimen sequenced was CD45RA- memory CD4+ T cells from PBMCs.

CDR3 in amino acids: CASSPGTAGSGNEKLFF. The CDR3 nucleotides are TGCGCCAGCAGCCCTGGGACAGCCGGGAGTGGGAATGAAAAACTGTTTTTT. The chain couples TRBV5-1 to TRBJ1-4, with 7 bases identical to TRBD1. The CDR3 totals 17 residues. Germline loops: CDR1 SGHRS, CDR2 YFSETQ. With V trimmed by 4 bases and J by 5 bases, 14 bases remained unmatched.